This T cell receptor beta chain was retrieved from a study of OX40 agonist ivuxolimab in advanced cancers. On the study more broadly: Patients were treated with ivuxolimab, an agonistic anti-OX40 (CD134) antibody. Of the participants, approximately 44% had some prior anti-PD-1, anti-PD-L1 or anti-CTLA-4 therapy, which was allowed.

V dropped 3 bases and J dropped 4; count of bases not matched to a gene: 12. The CDR3 covers 16 residues. Germline CDR1 SGHDN, CDR2 FVKESK. A note on this clone: Its antigen is undetermined.

TCRdb keeps only in-frame clones here, not all; method: immunoSEQ multiplex PCR. The data hold approximately 29,000 clones, with almost 85% observed a single time. Overall study findings and caveats: CD4+ and CD8+ T cells in blood underwent clonal expansion by week 6 at 0.1 to 3.0 mg/kg.

Blood sampling took place at baseline, cycle 4 day 1, and cycle 7 day 1. The TCR sequence derives from an adult with an advanced solid tumor such as melanoma, head and neck, liver or kidney cancer. The V call is TRBV14, the J call TRBJ2-7, with 7 bases identical to TRBD1. The specimen comprised CD4+ or CD8+ T cells sorted from blood, sampled in a trial of the OX40 agonist ivuxolimab. The DNA for the CDR3 is TGTGCCAGCAGCCAGCGAGATCCGGGACAGCCTTACGAGCAGTACTTC. Residues: CASSQRDPGQPYEQYF.